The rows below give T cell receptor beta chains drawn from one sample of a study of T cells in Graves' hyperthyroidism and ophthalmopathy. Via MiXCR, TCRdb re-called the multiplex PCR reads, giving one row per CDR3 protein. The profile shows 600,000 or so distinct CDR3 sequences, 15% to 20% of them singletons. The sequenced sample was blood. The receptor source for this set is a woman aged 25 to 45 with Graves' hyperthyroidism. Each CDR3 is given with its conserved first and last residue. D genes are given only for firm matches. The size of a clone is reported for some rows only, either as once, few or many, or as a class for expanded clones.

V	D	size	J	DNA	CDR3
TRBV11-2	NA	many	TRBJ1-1	TGTGCCAGCAGCTTAGGAGTACTGGGTAGCACTGAAGCTTTCTTT	CASSLGVLGSTEAFF
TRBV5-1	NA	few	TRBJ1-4	TGCGCCAGCACCCTAGGGGGTAGCGAAAAACTGTTTTTT	CASTLGGSEKLFF
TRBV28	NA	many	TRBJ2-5	TGTGCCAGCAACGGAGGGACAGAGGAGGCTGAGACCCAGTACTTC	CASNGGTEEAETQYF
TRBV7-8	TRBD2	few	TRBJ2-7	TGTGCCAGCACTCCCCCGCGGGGGGAGATTTACGAGCAGTACTTC	CASTPPRGEIYEQYF
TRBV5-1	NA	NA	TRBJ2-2	TGCGCCAGCAGCTTGGTTGTGGGGCACACCGGGGAGCTGTTTTTT	CASSLVVGHTGELFF
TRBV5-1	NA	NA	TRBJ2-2	TGCGCCGGCAGCCCCCGGACAGCAAGCACCGGGGAGCTGTTTTTT	CAGSPRTASTGELFF
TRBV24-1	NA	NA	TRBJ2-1	TGTGCCACCAGTGATTCGGGGCCCTACAATGGGCAGTTCTTC	CATSDSGPYNGQFF
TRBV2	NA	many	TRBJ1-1	TGTGCCAGGGACAGCACTGAAGCTTTCTTT	CARDSTEAFF
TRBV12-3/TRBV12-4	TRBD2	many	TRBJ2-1	TGTGCCAGCAGTTGGGGGGGATACAATGAGCAGTTCTTC	CASSWGGYNEQFF
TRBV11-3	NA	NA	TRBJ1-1	TGTGCCAGCAGCTTTGCAGTCCCTGAAGCTTTCTTT	CASSFAVPEAFF
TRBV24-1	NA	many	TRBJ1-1	TGTGCCACCAGTGACCACCGGAGCACTGAAGCTTTCTTT	CATSDHRSTEAFF
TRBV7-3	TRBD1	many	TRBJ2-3	TGTGCCAGCAGCCCGCAGGGGGCCCGCACAGATACGCAGTATTTT	CASSPQGARTDTQYF
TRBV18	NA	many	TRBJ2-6	TGTGCTAGCAGCCCAAGCTCTGGGGCCAACGTCCTGACTTTC	CASSPSSGANVLTF
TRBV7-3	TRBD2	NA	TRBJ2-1	TGTGCCAGCAGCCCACGAGAGAAGACTAGCGGGAGGGCCAGCTCCTACAATGAGCAGTTCTTC	CASSPREKTSGRASSYNEQFF
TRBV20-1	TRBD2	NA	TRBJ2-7	TGCAGTGCTTCACTAGCGGCATACGAGCAGTACTTC	CSASLAAYEQYF
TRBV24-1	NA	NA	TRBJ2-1	TGTGCCACCAGCCGAGGAGACGGCTTAGGGCAGTTCTTC	CATSRGDGLGQFF
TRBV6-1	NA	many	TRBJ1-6	TGTGCCTCCGGTAGCGGGTCACCCCTCCACTTT	CASGSGSPLHF
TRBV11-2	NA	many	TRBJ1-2	TGTGCCAGCAGCCCGACCTTTGGACAGTATGGCTACACCTTC	CASSPTFGQYGYTF
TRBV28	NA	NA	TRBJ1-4	TGTGCCAGCAGAGGAACAGGGATGAATGAAAAACTGTTTTTT	CASRGTGMNEKLFF
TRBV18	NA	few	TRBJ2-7	TGTGCCAGCTCACCAGGGGGGGGCATCGGCGAGCAGTACTTC	CASSPGGGIGEQYF
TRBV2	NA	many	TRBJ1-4	TGTGCCAGCAGTGAAGCGTCAGCCGAAAAACTGTTTTTT	CASSEASAEKLFF
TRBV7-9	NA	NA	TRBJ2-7	TGTGCCTGGAGAGGCCCGGGACACATCTACGAGCAGTACTTC	CAWRGPGHIYEQYF
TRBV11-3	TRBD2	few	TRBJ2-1	TGTGCCAGCAGCTTAGACGATGGGACTAGCTCTAATGAGCAGTTCTTC	CASSLDDGTSSNEQFF
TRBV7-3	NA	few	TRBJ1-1	TGTGCCAGCAGCTTCGGGGGGTTCACTGAAGCTTTCTTT	CASSFGGFTEAFF
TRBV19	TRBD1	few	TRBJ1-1	TGTGCCAGTAGTATAAGCCCGGGACAGATGAACACTGAAGCTTTCTTT	CASSISPGQMNTEAFF
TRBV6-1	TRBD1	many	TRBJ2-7	TGTGCCAGCAGTAGGACAGGGATCGAGCAGTACTTC	CASSRTGIEQYF
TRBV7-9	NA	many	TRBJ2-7	TGTGCCAGCAGCCCGCGGTACGGCTACGAGCAGTACTTC	CASSPRYGYEQYF
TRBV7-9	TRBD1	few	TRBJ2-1	TGTGCCAGCAGCGGGGACAGGCACGAGCAGTTCTTC	CASSGDRHEQFF
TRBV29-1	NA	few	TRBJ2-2	TGCAGCGTTGATGACAGATCCGGGGAGCTGTTTTTT	CSVDDRSGELFF
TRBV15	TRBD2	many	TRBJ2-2	TGTGCCACCAGCCGACTAGCGGGAAGTTGGACCGGGGAGCTGTTTTTT	CATSRLAGSWTGELFF
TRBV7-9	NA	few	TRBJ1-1	TGTGCCAGCAGCCCCGTCACGGGTCCGAGGGGTACTGAAGCTTTCTTT	CASSPVTGPRGTEAFF